This TCR beta chain was documented in a study of T cell repertoires in cytomegalovirus infection. Findings and caveats of the study: Dominant in the ex vivo response were TCR beta clonotypes restricted by HLA-C and specific for CMV.

The sample holds many counts of this clonotype. The target antigen is unknown. This CDR3 is 16 amino acids long. Germline V lookup: CDR1 SGHVS, CDR2 FQNEAQ. Germline trimming cut 5 bases from V and 7 bases from J; bases unmatched to any gene: 6. Via MiXCR, TCRdb re-called the reads, giving one row per CDR3 protein. In the table there are approximately 250,000 distinct CDR3 sequences, 8% to 9.5% of which are singletons. The sequenced sample consisted of PBMCs. The chain is built from TRBV7-8 and TRBJ2-2; 14 nucleotides line up with TRBD2. This receptor was obtained from a human donor in good health (CMV status not recorded). Some clones in this sample may be carry-over from other donors' samples. The CDR3 loop is CASSPGLAGGIGELFF. CDR3 DNA sequence: TGTGCCAGCAGCCCAGGACTAGCGGGAGGTATCGGGGAGCTGTTTTTT.